The sequence of this TCR beta chain was determined in a study of Ad26.COV2.S vaccination and SARS-CoV-2 variants. Background on the study: The vaccine Ad26.COV2.S was put into the muscle once, or twice with 56 days between.

TCRdb's table, derived via immunoSEQ multiplex PCR, lists solely in-frame clones and lacks some. The repertoire consists of some 320,000 clones, with around 81% occurring once and the leading ten covering approximately 2.2%. Notes on this clone: Its antigen is unidentified.

The CDR3 runs 18 residues. From germline, CDR1 is LNHDA and CDR2 SQIVND (reference sequence). V lost 3 bases, J lost 0 bases, and 11 bases stayed unmatched. The treatment: roughly 18 received Ad26.COV2.S at low or high dose, single or two shots; about five received placebo; per-sample allocation not given. It was on day 63 after the first vaccine or placebo injection that samples were taken. Whole-study results and caveats: Whether participants received vaccine or placebo, their non-spike TCR breadth was similar. CD8+ and CD4+ T cells specific for spike reportedly responded with substantial breadth after vaccination.

The chain recombines TRBV19 with TRBJ1-5; 7 nucleotides match TRBD1. Sequencing used peripheral blood, obtained in a trial of Ad26.COV2.S vaccine versus placebo. The receptor was isolated from a person between 18 and 65 years old who received the Ad26.COV2.S COVID-19 vaccine or a placebo. The CDR3 region is CASSIVTGTADSNQPQHF. DNA of the CDR3: TGTGCCAGTAGTATCGTAACCGGGACAGCGGATAGCAATCAGCCCCAGCATTTT.